The present T cell receptor (beta chain) was sequenced within a study of T cell responses to AZD1222 COVID-19 vaccine. Assay used: immunoSEQ multiplex PCR; TCRdb lists only in-frame clones, some missing. Among 150,000 to 200,000 clones, 88% were seen once, and the ten largest hold 26%. Source: peripheral blood, taken 28 days after the second AZD1222 dose. This TCR was recovered from an adult who received the AZD1222 COVID-19 vaccine.

The CDR3 protein is CASSLAPGLGAFF. The CDR3 DNA sequence: TGTGCCAGCAGCTTGGCGCCGGGATTGGGAGCTTTCTTT. The rearrangement uses TRBV5-6 and TRBJ1-1; no clear D. The CDR3 totals 13 residues. Trimming left V 0 bases short and J 10 bases short, with 13 bases between. Germline-derived CDR1 and CDR2 are SGHDT and YYEEEE.